These 20 T cell receptor beta chains originate from one sample sequenced in a study of T-cell memory formation after mild COVID-19. One entry per CDR3 protein results from TCRdb running MiXCR on the 5' RACE reads. The data contain some 160,000 distinct CDR3 sequences, 10% to 15% of them singletons. The sequenced sample was PBMCs or a T cell subset sorted from them (not recorded which). Receptors originate from a man between 18 and 29 years old who had mild COVID-19 (a few samples of this study predate the infection). Cell type and time point are not known.

The chain carries TRBV4-3 and TRBJ2-3; D might be TRBD2 (7 bases). Trimming removed 3 bases from V and 5 bases from J, with 12 bases in between. This CDR3 has 14 residues. From germline, CDR1 is LGHNA and CDR2 YSLEER. The CDR3, as DNA: TGCGCCAGCAGCCAGAGGGGGGGCCTAGATACGCAGTATTTT. Residues: CASSQRGGLDTQYF.

This chain connects TRBV6-6 to TRBJ2-5; the match to TRBD2 covers 8 bases. Germline assignment: CDR1 MNHNY and CDR2 SVGAGI (reference sequence). The CDR3 has 15 residues. J was trimmed by 5 bases and V by 2 bases; bases with no gene match: 7. CDR3 protein: CASSYPGGAAETQYF. The CDR3 bases are TGTGCCAGCAGTTACCCGGGAGGGGCGGCGGAGACCCAGTACTTC.

This clonotype has a handful of counts. The V gene is TRBV2, the J gene TRBJ2-2, with a possible D match to TRBD1 (6 bases). V was shortened by 4 bases and J by 4 bases, with 10 bases between the two germline ends. This CDR3 spans 14 amino acids. Per germline, CDR1 SNHLY and CDR2 FYNNEI. The CDR3 DNA reads TGTGCCAGCAGTGTACAGGGCCCCACCGGGGAGCTGTTTTTT. Protein: CASSVQGPTGELFF. The complete variable domain, with remaining parts taken from reference TRBV2 and TRBJ2-2, reads EPEVTQTPSHQVTQMGQEVILRCVPISNHLYFYWYRQILGQKVEFLVSFYNNEISEKSEIFDDQFSVERPDGSNFTLKIRSTKLEDSAMYFCASSVQGPTGELFFGEGSRLTVL.

This clonotype was seen at least ten times. This chain joins TRBV2 and TRBJ2-3; TRBD2 aligns across 7 bases. CDR1 is SNHLY and CDR2 is FYNNEI in the germline V gene. Germline trimming cut 4 bases from V and 5 bases from J; bases unmatched to any gene: 6. This CDR3 is 14 amino acids long. As DNA, the CDR3 is TGTGCCAGCAGTGTAAGCGGGGTGGGAGATACGCAGTATTTT. It translates to CASSVSGVGDTQYF.

This clonotype has more than one count but fewer than ten. The chain uses TRBV11-2 and TRBJ2-1; no clear D gene. Trimming stripped 0 bases from V and 9 bases from J, with 9 bases between. Per the germline V gene, CDR1 is SGHAT and CDR2 is FQNNGV. This CDR3 is 13 amino acids long. CDR3: CASSLDRAGEQFF. CDR3 DNA: TGTGCCAGCAGCTTAGATCGGGCTGGTGAGCAGTTCTTC.

The chain joins TRBV3-1 to TRBJ1-6, with no clear D. The V end was cut by 2 bases, the J end by 7 bases, with 6 bases between. The CDR3 covers 13 residues. Germline-derived CDR1 and CDR2 are LGHDT and YNNKEL (reference sequence). CDR3 residues: CASSQMQNSPLHF. The DNA for the CDR3 is TGTGCCAGCAGCCAAATGCAGAATTCACCCCTCCACTTT.

For this clonotype: This may stem from a read error, because a much larger clone lies one nucleotide away. J is TRBJ2-7 and V is TRBV6-2 or TRBV6-3, with TRBD1 matching 7 bases. The germline V gene has CDR1 MNHEY and CDR2 SVGEGT. The CDR3 runs 15 residues. CDR3 sequence reads: CARSYSPKGGIEQYV. CDR3 DNA: TGTGCCAGAAGTTACTCCCCTAAAGGGGGCATCGAGCAGTACGTC.

Comment on this clonotype: This sequence may be a read error, since a much larger clone differs from it by one base. The chain recombines TRBV25-1 with TRBJ1-1; D remains unclear. The CDR3 sequence is 13 residues long. CDR1 and CDR2 (germline): MGHDK, SYGVNS. The CDR3 nucleotides read TGTGCCAGCAGTGACGGGTTCATTCTCGAAGCTTTATTT. It codes for CASSDGFILEALF.

This clonotype occurred a few times. V and J are TRBV14 and TRBJ2-1; 9 bases are shared with TRBD2. This CDR3 region has 15 residues. Germline assignment: CDR1 SGHDN and CDR2 FVKESK. V shed 1 base and J 2 bases; nucleotides not matched to a gene: 0. The CDR3 loop reads CASSQVAGAYNEQFF. For the CDR3, the DNA is TGTGCCAGCAGCCAAGTAGCGGGGGCCTACAATGAGCAGTTCTTC. The full variable domain, its missing parts supplied by reference TRBV14 and TRBJ2-1, is EAGVTQFPSHSVIEKGQTVTLRCDPISGHDNLYWYRRVMGKEIKFLLHFVKESKQDESGMPNNRFLAERTGGTYSTLKVQPAELEDSGVYFCASSQVAGAYNEQFFGPGTRLTVL.

The table lists this clonotype with many counts. J is TRBJ2-3 and V is TRBV5-1; D is possibly TRBD1 (6 bases). The length of the CDR3 is 14 residues. The V end lost 0 bases, the J end lost 4 bases, and 9 bases lay between the germline ends. Germline CDR1 and CDR2: SGHRS and YFSETQ. Written as DNA, the CDR3 is TGCGCCAGCAGCTTGGAGACAGGCCCAGATACGCAGTATTTT. This encodes CASSLETGPDTQYF.

In this sample, this clonotype turned up many times. The chain recombines TRBV5-1 with TRBJ2-5, with D tentatively TRBD1 or TRBD2 (6 bases each). Germline CDR1 reads SGHRS; CDR2 reads YFSETQ. The CDR3 covers 13 residues. V gave up 4 bases and J gave up 3 bases, with 10 bases separating them. CDR3 bases: TGCGCCAGCAGCCTGGGGGGCGAAGAGACCCAGTACTTC. Amino acids: CASSLGGEETQYF.

The rearrangement uses TRBV12-3 or TRBV12-4 and TRBJ1-2; no firm D call. The CDR3 totals 15 residues. Trimming took 2 bases from V and 7 from J, leaving 17 bases between them. The CDR3 bases are TGTGCCAGCAGTTTAAGGTCAGGAGGCGGGAGTGGCTACACCTTC. Translation gives CASSLRSGGGSGYTF.

The table lists this clonotype with a few counts. The chain couples TRBV6-5 to TRBJ2-3; a possible D gene is TRBD2 (7 bases). The V gene lost 6 bases and the J gene lost 2 bases, with 18 bases spanning the gap. This CDR3 is 16 amino acids long. The germline gives CDR1 MNHEY, CDR2 SVGAGI. CDR3 residues: CASREVWGGHTDTQYF. The CDR3 bases are TGTGCCAGCAGGGAAGTTTGGGGGGGCCACACAGATACGCAGTATTTT.

V and J are TRBV7-2 and TRBJ2-7, with 11 bases lining up with TRBD2. V dropped 5 bases and J dropped 4; count of bases not matched to a gene: 10. Germline V lookup: CDR1 SGHTA, CDR2 FQGNSA. The CDR3 is 16 amino acids. This chain's CDR3 is CASSRDSSGGRYEQYF. CDR3 coding DNA: TGTGCCAGCAGCCGAGACTCTAGCGGGGGGAGGTACGAGCAGTACTTC. The full variable domain, its missing parts supplied by reference TRBV7-2 and TRBJ2-7, is GAGVSQSPSNKVTEKGKDVELRCDPISGHTALYWYRQSLGQGLEFLIYFQGNSAPDKSGLPSDRFSAERTGGSVSTLTIQRTQQEDSAVYLCASSRDSSGGRYEQYFGPGTRLTVT.

The CDR3 protein is CASSSGEEGGPYNSPLHF. In DNA, the CDR3 is TGTGCCAGCAGCTCAGGGGAGGAGGGTGGACCCTATAATTCACCCCTCCACTTT. The chain employs TRBV7-2 and TRBJ1-6; weak D call: TRBD1 (6 bases). In germline, CDR1 is SGHTA, CDR2 FQGNSA. V was cut by 4 bases and J by 2 bases, with 18 bases left in between. CDR3 length equals 18 residues. Combining the CDR3 with reference TRBV7-2 and TRBJ1-6 gives the whole variable domain GAGVSQSPSNKVTEKGKDVELRCDPISGHTALYWYRQSLGQGLEFLIYFQGNSAPDKSGLPSDRFSAERTGGSVSTLTIQRTQQEDSAVYLCASSSGEEGGPYNSPLHFGNGTRLTVT.

Only a few counts were recorded for this clonotype. The chain employs TRBV7-8 and TRBJ2-1; D might be TRBD2 (6 bases). The CDR3 totals 12 residues. Germline V lookup: CDR1 SGHVS, CDR2 FQNEAQ. V lost 5 bases to trimming and J lost 9 bases, with 11 bases between them. This CDR3 reads CASSPTRGEQFF. The CDR3 DNA is TGTGCCAGCAGCCCCACGCGGGGTGAGCAGTTCTTC.

The chain is built from TRBV6-5 and TRBJ1-3; D remains unclear. Germline lookup yields CDR1 MNHEY and CDR2 SVGAGI. The CDR3 is 14 residues long. V lost 5 bases and J 5 bases, leaving 13 bases between the germline ends. Here the CDR3 reads CASSPLFGRNTIYF. The CDR3 DNA reads as TGTGCCAGCAGTCCCCTCTTTGGGCGAAACACCATATATTTT.

This clonotype showed up just a few times. CDR3 in amino acids: CASSLGGTGTPIQYF. Here the CDR3 DNA reads TGCGCCAGCAGCTTGGGCGGGACAGGCACTCCCATTCAGTACTTC. The chain uses TRBV5-1 and TRBJ2-4; 8 bases fit TRBD1. Looked up from germline, CDR1 is SGHRS and CDR2 is YFSETQ. Trimming cost V 0 bases and J 9 bases; bases outside gene matches: 8. The length of the CDR3 is 15 residues.

This clonotype was seen at least ten times. CDR3 nucleotide sequence: TGTGCCAGAGAATTGGAGCCCCGGGGAGATACGCAGTATTTT. This sequence encodes CARELEPRGDTQYF. This chain joins TRBV21-1 and TRBJ2-3; the table's D call TRBD2 went unverified against the DNA. TRBV21-1 corresponds to a pseudogene. The CDR3 covers 14 residues.

The chain is built from TRBV7-2 and TRBJ2-2; perhaps TRBD2 as D (5 bases). Trimming removed 5 bases from V and 5 bases from J, with 9 bases in between. CDR1 SGHTA and CDR2 FQGNSA come from the germline V gene. This CDR3 has 13 residues. The CDR3 bases are TGTGCCAGCAGCGGAGCGGTGACCGGGGAGCTGTTTTTT. Protein product: CASSGAVTGELFF.